These 15 T cell receptor beta chains share one sample of origin, sequenced in a study of Ad26.COV2.S vaccination and SARS-CoV-2 variants. Treatment noted: around 19 received Ad26.COV2.S at low or high dose, single or two shots; five or six received placebo; per-sample allocation not given. Collection of the samples took place on day 63 after the first injection of vaccine or placebo. The protocol was immunoSEQ multiplex PCR, while the TCRdb copy is restricted to in-frame clones and leaves out a portion. Altogether approximately 460,000 clones are present, roughly 87% being singletons, with the ten largest covering around 1.8%. The sample in question was peripheral blood, obtained in a trial of Ad26.COV2.S vaccine versus placebo. Source of these receptors: a person aged 18-65 years who received the Ad26.COV2.S COVID-19 vaccine or a placebo.

This clone appeared a single time. The V gene is TRBV4-2, the J gene TRBJ2-3, with D possibly matching TRBD2 (5 bases). Trimming left V 0 bases short and J 6 bases short, with 13 bases between. This CDR3 is built from 15 residues. Germline-derived CDR1 and CDR2 are LGHNA and YNFKEQ. This chain's CDR3 is CASSQERVRVDTQYF. The DNA of the CDR3 is TGTGCCAGCAGCCAAGAGCGGGTCCGGGTGGATACGCAGTATTTT.

This clone has only a few counts. The chain joins TRBV29-1 to TRBJ2-1; 7 nucleotides align to TRBD1. The germline V gene has CDR1 SQVTM and CDR2 ANQGSEA. After removal of 3 bases from V and 6 bases from J, the junction contained 2 bases not matched to a gene. The CDR3 runs to 12 residues. The CDR3 region is CSVDNRGNEQFF. The CDR3 coding sequence is TGCAGCGTTGATAACAGGGGCAATGAGCAGTTCTTC.

The V call is TRBV3-1 (or the pseudogene TRBV3-2), the J call TRBJ1-1; no firm D call. CDR3 length: 14 residues. V was pared by 1 base and J by 0 bases, with 6 bases between. Germline CDR1 reads LGHDT; CDR2 reads YNNKEL (reference sequence). The CDR3 loop is CASSQVDMNTEAFF. In nucleotides, the CDR3 is TGTGCCAGCAGCCAAGTCGATATGAACACTGAAGCTTTCTTT.

The genes are TRBV12-3 or TRBV12-4 and TRBJ2-7; the D is unclear. The V and J ends lost 4 bases and 5 bases respectively, with 6 bases between them. This CDR3 spans 11 amino acids. The DNA of the CDR3 is TGTGCCAGCAGTTCAAGTCACGAGCAGTACTTC. Encoded protein: CASSSSHEQYF.

The chain joins TRBV2 to TRBJ1-1; D ambiguous. V lost 5 bases and J 0 bases, leaving 10 bases between the germline ends. Per germline, CDR1 SNHLY and CDR2 FYNNEI. This CDR3 has 14 residues. CDR3 amino acids: CASSLRSLNTEAFF. The CDR3 DNA follows: TGTGCCAGCAGTCTCAGGAGTCTGAACACTGAAGCTTTCTTT.

This chain connects TRBV18 to TRBJ2-5, with 9 positions matching TRBD1. The V gene end was trimmed by 3 bases and the J gene end by 7 bases; junction bases not matched to a gene: 9. Germline V gives CDR1 KGHSH, CDR2 LQKENI. The CDR3 has 15 residues. DNA for the CDR3: TGTGCCAGCTCACCGGGACAGGGAGCCCCTGGGACCCAGTACTTC. Protein: CASSPGQGAPGTQYF.

CDR3 residues: CAWTGGGAGDTQYF. The DNA of the CDR3 is TGTGCCTGGACGGGCGGGGGGGCCGGAGATACGCAGTATTTT. The chain employs TRBV30 and TRBJ2-3, with 9 bases identical to TRBD2. V lost 4 bases to trimming and J lost 5 bases; unmatched junction nucleotides: 7. The CDR3 runs 14 residues. CDR1 and CDR2 (germline): GTSNPN, SVGIG (reference sequence).

The V gene is TRBV19, the J gene TRBJ2-7; no reliable D call. From germline, CDR1 is LNHDA and CDR2 SQIVND (reference sequence). The V end was cut by 3 bases, the J end by 2 bases, with 8 bases between. The CDR3 is made up of 13 amino acids. The CDR3 loop reads CASSISGTYEQYF. CDR3 nucleotides: TGTGCCAGTAGTATTTCTGGTACCTACGAGCAGTACTTC.

In its sample, this clone was seen once. This chain uses TRBV3-1 (or the pseudogene TRBV3-2) with TRBJ2-7; 8 bases line up with TRBD1. The germline V gene has CDR1 LGHDT and CDR2 YNNKEL (reference sequence). The V gene end was trimmed by 4 bases and the J gene end by 4 bases; junction bases not matched to a gene: 6. The CDR3 contains 14 residues. CDR3 sequence: CASSRLGQAYEQYF. The CDR3 DNA reads TGTGCCAGCAGCCGACTGGGACAGGCATACGAGCAGTACTTC.

The CDR3 sequence: CAWRPTGGHEKLFF. The CDR3 DNA is TGTGCCTGGAGACCGACAGGGGGCCATGAAAAACTGTTTTTT. The chain has TRBV30 and TRBJ1-4, with 10 bases lining up with TRBD1. Germline trimming cut 3 bases from V and 6 bases from J; bases unmatched to any gene: 4. The germline V gene encodes CDR1 GTSNPN and CDR2 SVGIG (reference sequence). The CDR3 runs to 14 residues.

The V gene is TRBV27, the J gene TRBJ1-6; D is unresolved. V was pared by 2 bases and J by 14 bases, with 13 bases between. CDR1 MNHEY and CDR2 SMNVEV come from the germline V gene (reference sequence). CDR3 length equals 13 residues. The CDR3 DNA follows: TGTGCCAGCAGTTTAAGGGCGGCCGAGTCCCTCCACTTT. It yields the protein CASSLRAAESLHF.

The rearrangement uses TRBV3-1 (or the pseudogene TRBV3-2) and TRBJ1-4; D might be TRBD1 (5 bases). Between the trimmed V and J ends, which lost 8 bases and 0 bases, there was a span of 10 bases. The V gene's germline CDR1 is LGHDT and CDR2 YNNKEL (reference sequence). The CDR3 loop spans 14 amino acids. CDR3 in amino acids: CASRWGATNEKLFF. CDR3 DNA sequence: TGTGCCAGCCGATGGGGGGCAACTAATGAAAAACTGTTTTTT.

The chain recombines TRBV3-1 (or the pseudogene TRBV3-2) with TRBJ2-7; no clear D gene. The CDR3 sequence is 17 residues long. CDR1 is LGHDT and CDR2 is YNNKEL in the germline V gene (reference sequence). Trimming took 0 bases from V and 2 from J, leaving 17 bases between them. DNA for the CDR3: TGTGCCAGCAGCCAAGAAATGTATACGGCAGGCCCCTACGAGCAGTACTTC. This translates into CASSQEMYTAGPYEQYF.

The chain couples TRBV30 to TRBJ1-1, with 8 positions matching TRBD1. Germline loops: CDR1 GTSNPN, CDR2 SVGIG (reference sequence). With 2 bases clipped from V and 8 bases from J, the junction kept 4 bases outside the gene matches. The CDR3 is 12 residues long. The CDR3 is CAWSLQGAEAFF. CDR3 bases: TGTGCCTGGAGTTTGCAGGGGGCCGAAGCTTTCTTT.

The CDR3 protein is CASSIRGGSNTEAFF. The DNA of the CDR3 is TGTGCCAGTAGTATTCGGGGGGGTTCTAACACTGAAGCTTTCTTT. The J gene is TRBJ1-1, the V gene TRBV19; possibly TRBD1 for D (5 bases). V was shortened by 3 bases and J by 2 bases, with 13 bases between the two germline ends. This CDR3 spans 15 amino acids. Germline V gene lookup returns CDR1 LNHDA and CDR2 SQIVND (reference sequence).